Listed here are 12 T cell receptor beta chains from one sample, sequenced in a study of beta chain features in type 1 diabetes (dated 2018 in TCRdb). Libraries were built with the immunoSEQ multiplex PCR assay. All of the isolated RNA was reverse transcribed with the High Capacity cDNA Reverse Transcription Kit, so expressed TCRB transcripts were sequenced. The clones in this table, taken by TCRdb from immuneACCESS, are in-frame only. Not every clone is retained; where verified, under half of the shortfall comes from an unresolved V gene, and the cause of the rest is unknown. Present in this sample are roughly 450,000 clones, about 10% of which were seen just once. The top ten clones comprise more than 0.045% of the sample. Material for sequencing was naive CD4+ T cells from blood. The cell subset or site label corresponds to: true naive CD4+ T cells. The receptors stem from a young woman in good health.

With regard to this clone: The sample carries other DNA sequences with the same CDR3. The chain is built from TRBV9 and TRBJ2-5, with D hard to call. With 0 bases removed from V and 2 bases from J, the gap between germline ends came to 8 bases. The CDR3 runs 14 residues. CDR1 and CDR2 (germline): SGDLS, YYNGEE. The CDR3, as DNA: TGTGCCAGCAGCGTAGGGGGTGGGCAAGAGACCCAGTACTTC. Protein sequence: CASSVGGGQETQYF.

This clone was counted only a few times. This sequence joins TRBV11-2 and TRBJ2-7; D remains ambiguous. Trimming shortened V by 5 bases and J by 3 bases, and 8 bases separated the two germline ends. The CDR3 extends over 12 amino acids. Germline V gene sequence: CDR1 SGHAT, CDR2 FQNNGV. CDR3: CASSPANYEQYF. CDR3 nucleotides: TGTGCCAGCAGCCCAGCTAACTACGAGCAGTACTTC.

The chain employs TRBV4-3 and TRBJ2-3; the D gene is possibly TRBD2 (6 bases). The CDR3 has 19 amino acids. The germline gives CDR1 LGHNA, CDR2 YSLEER. The V end lost 3 bases, the J end lost 4 bases, and 26 bases lay between the germline ends. The CDR3 DNA reads as TGCGCCAGCAGCCAGACCCCGATTCGGGGACTGTTTATTCCAGATACGCAGTATTTT. Its protein is CASSQTPIRGLFIPDTQYF.

This clone was observed a few times. The rearrangement joins TRBV7-2 to TRBJ1-3, with D uncertain. Germline loops: CDR1 SGHTA, CDR2 FQGNSA. The CDR3 spans 14 residues. Deletions cut 5 bases from V and 4 bases from J, with 12 bases between. In nucleotides, the CDR3 is TGTGCCAGCAGCCCGACGAGGGCCGGAAACACCATATATTTT. It codes for CASSPTRAGNTIYF.

The rearrangement uses TRBV7-9 and TRBJ2-1; D perhaps matches TRBD2 (6 bases). The germline V gene encodes CDR1 SEHNR and CDR2 FQNEAQ (reference sequence). The CDR3 length is 17 residues. Trimming cost V 4 bases and J 4 bases, with 20 bases left between them. This CDR3 reads CASSSARGRRVYNEQFF. The CDR3 DNA reads TGTGCCAGCAGCTCGGCTCGGGGGAGAAGGGTTTACAATGAGCAGTTCTTC.

The chain links TRBV6-5 to TRBJ2-2, with D unclear. Germline-derived CDR1 and CDR2 are MNHEY and SVGAGI. The CDR3 sequence is 14 residues long. V was trimmed by 6 bases and J by 5 bases, leaving 13 bases between them. The CDR3 nucleotides read TGTGCCAGCAGGGTCCTCGGGTGGACCGGGGAGCTGTTTTTT. Protein sequence: CASRVLGWTGELFF.

This clone was detected only a few times. V gene TRBV14 combines with J gene TRBJ1-1, with 7 positions matching TRBD1. J gave up 4 bases and V 4 bases, and 9 bases lay outside the gene matches. Germline loops: CDR1 SGHDN, CDR2 FVKESK. CDR3 length: 15 residues. Here the CDR3 reads CASSPYRGSGTEAFF. CDR3 coding DNA: TGTGCCAGCAGCCCTTACAGGGGATCCGGCACTGAAGCTTTCTTT.

This clone has just a few counts. The chain links TRBV7-6 to TRBJ2-5; 7 nucleotides match TRBD1. This CDR3 has 16 residues. V was pared by 4 bases and J by 3 bases, with 11 bases of the junction left unmatched. CDR1 SGHVS and CDR2 FNYEAQ come from the germline V gene. The CDR3 spells CASSSSPDRVKETQYF. The CDR3 coding sequence is TGTGCCAGCAGCTCCTCCCCCGACAGGGTGAAAGAGACCCAGTACTTC.

Points on this clone: Distinct nucleotide sequences in the sample also encode this CDR3. This sequence joins TRBV7-2 and TRBJ2-5; D is undetermined. The CDR3 covers 13 residues. Trimming took 1 base from V and 1 from J, leaving 4 bases between them. CDR1 and CDR2 (germline): SGHTA, FQGNSA. In DNA form, the CDR3 reads TGTGCCAGCAGCTTAGGCCGCCAAGAGACCCAGTACTTC. Translated, it gives CASSLGRQETQYF.

The sample holds a few counts of this clone. This rearrangement joins TRBV2 to TRBJ2-1; possible D gene TRBD1, 5 bases. The V and J ends lost 7 bases and 9 bases respectively, with 19 bases between them. This CDR3 has 14 residues. Germline CDR1 SNHLY, CDR2 FYNNEI. CDR3 nucleotides: TGTGCCAGCACCCAGGTGGGGCGCTTGGGTGAGCAGTTCTTC. This translates into CASTQVGRLGEQFF.

V usage is TRBV9 and J usage is TRBJ1-2; the D is unclear. The V end lost 2 bases, the J end lost 2 bases, and 1 base lay between the germline ends. The CDR3 consists of 11 residues. Germline CDR1 is SGDLS and CDR2 is YYNGEE. CDR3 sequence reads: CASSVNYGYTF. The CDR3 DNA follows: TGTGCCAGCAGCGTCAACTATGGCTACACCTTC. Variable domain in full (rest from reference TRBV9 and TRBJ1-2): DSGVTQTPKHLITATGQRVTLRCSPRSGDLSVYWYQQSLDQGLQFLIQYYNGEERAKGNILERFSAQQFPDLHSELNLSSLELGDSALYFCASSVNYGYTFGSGTRLTVV.

This clone occurred a few times. This chain links TRBV6-6 with TRBJ2-7, with D perhaps matching TRBD1 or TRBD2 (6 bases each). The CDR3 loop spans 14 amino acids. V dropped 2 bases and J dropped 5 bases, with 13 bases sitting between them. Germline-derived CDR1 and CDR2 are MNHNY and SVGAGI (reference sequence). CDR3: CASSYVAGEDEQYV. CDR3 DNA: TGTGCCAGCAGTTACGTGGCAGGGGAGGACGAGCAGTACGTC.